The rows below give T cell receptor beta chains drawn from one sample of a study of control samples from healthy donors and cancer patients. Repertoires were generated with immunoSEQ multiplex PCR, while TCRdb's copy carries only in-frame clones and drops some. Counted here are 120,000 or so clones, about 94% occurring once; the ten biggest clones make up 3.6%. Sequenced sample: blood. The receptors were sampled from a man aged 30 to 45 in good health. Each CDR3 is given with its conserved first and last residue. A D gene is named only where the DNA matches it firmly. Part of the rows lack a size; the others show once, few, many or a class for expanded clones.

J,D,V,length,size,DNA,CDR3
TRBJ2-4,TRBD2,TRBV19,20,-,TGTGCCAGTAGTATTACCGCGGGACTAGCGGGGAACCTAGCCAAAAACATTCAGTACTTC,CASSITAGLAGNLAKNIQYF
TRBJ2-5,-,TRBV10-3,14,once,TGTGCCATCAGTGACCTGGCAGGCCAAGAGACCCAGTACTTC,CAISDLAGQETQYF
TRBJ2-7,-,TRBV16,12,-,TGTGCCAGCAGCCAACCAAACTACGAGCAGTACTTC,CASSQPNYEQYF
TRBJ2-7,TRBD2,TRBV3-1/TRBV3-2,16,-,TGTGCCAGCAGCCAAGAAGAGCGGGGCCCGCCGTACGAGCAGTACTTC,CASSQEERGPPYEQYF
TRBJ1-4,-,TRBV29-1,14,-,TGCAGCGTTGAAATTGGAAGGTCGGATGAAAAACTGTTTTTT,CSVEIGRSDEKLFF
TRBJ1-5,-,TRBV10-3,16,-,TGTGCCATCAGTGATCCCTTTATTGACCCCAGGCAGCCCCAGCATTTT,CAISDPFIDPRQPQHF
TRBJ1-2,-,TRBV6-5,13,-,TGTGCCAGCAGATTAGACAGTAACTATGGCTACACCTTC,CASRLDSNYGYTF
TRBJ1-2,-,TRBV14,14,-,TGTGCCAGCAGCCAAGAGGGGAGCCTCTATGGCTACACCTTC,CASSQEGSLYGYTF
TRBJ1-1,-,TRBV4-3,15,-,TGCGCCAGCAGCCAAAGATCGTGGGGGGACACTGAAGCTTTCTTT,CASSQRSWGDTEAFF
TRBJ2-3,TRBD2,TRBV24-1,14,-,TGTGCCACCATGGGAAGCGGGGGGGCAGATACGCAGTATTTT,CATMGSGGADTQYF